This T cell receptor (beta chain) was identified during a study of CD8 T cells in Susac syndrome. The authors reverse transcribed 0.5 to 1 ug RNA with random hexamers. TCRdb called the immunoSEQ multiplex PCR reads again in MiXCR, with one record for every CDR3 protein. The table has about 430,000 distinct CDR3 sequences, around 85% seen once. The CDR3 is 13 residues long. CDR1 and CDR2 from the germline V gene are SGHDN and FVKESK. V shed 8 bases and J shed 3 bases, with 14 bases lying between them. V is TRBV14 and J is TRBJ2-7, with D perhaps matching TRBD1 (6 bases). The sequenced sample was CD8+ T cells from PBMCs. This clonotype was sampled from a human donor with multiple sclerosis. The CDR3 here is CASSHGTHYEQYF. The CDR3 DNA is TGTGCCAGCTCACACGGGACACACTACGAGCAGTACTTC. The whole variable domain, filled in from reference TRBV14 and TRBJ2-7, reads EAGVTQFPSHSVIEKGQTVTLRCDPISGHDNLYWYRRVMGKEIKFLLHFVKESKQDESGMPNNRFLAERTGGTYSTLKVQPAELEDSGVYFCASSHGTHYEQYFGPGTRLTVT.